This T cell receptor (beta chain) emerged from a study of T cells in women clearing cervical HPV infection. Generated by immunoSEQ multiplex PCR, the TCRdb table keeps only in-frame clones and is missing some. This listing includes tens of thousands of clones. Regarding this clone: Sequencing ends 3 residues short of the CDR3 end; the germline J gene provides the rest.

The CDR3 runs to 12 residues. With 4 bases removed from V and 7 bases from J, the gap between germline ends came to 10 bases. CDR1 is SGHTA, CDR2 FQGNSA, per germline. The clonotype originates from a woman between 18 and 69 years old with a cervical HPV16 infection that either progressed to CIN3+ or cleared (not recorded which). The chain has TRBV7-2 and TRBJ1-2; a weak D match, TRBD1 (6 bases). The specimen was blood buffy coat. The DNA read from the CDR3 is TGTGCCAGCAGCTCAACAGGGAGTGGC. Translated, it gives CASSSTGSG. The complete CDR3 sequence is CASSSTGSGYTF.